This TCR beta chain is from a study of cytomegalovirus exposure and HLA in healthy donors. Data came from immunoSEQ multiplex PCR; TCRdb stores just in-frame clones and leaves some out. Of a few hundred thousand clones listed, 88% are singletons. Study-level findings and limits: Some public TCRs appeared in many individuals, while most sequences were rare. In vitro work confirmed that three CMV-associated chains recognize CMV antigens.

This CDR3 is built from 17 residues. V dropped 5 bases and J dropped 8 bases, with 22 bases sitting between them. Germline lookup yields CDR1 SNHLY and CDR2 FYNNEI. Comment on this clone: Its antigen is not identified.

The TCR comes from a man aged 30 to 39 in good health and CMV-seronegative. This chain links TRBV2 with TRBJ1-6; D perhaps matches TRBD1 (6 bases). The sequenced sample was PBMCs. The CDR3 DNA follows: TGTGCCAGCAGTCTTTCACACCGGACAGCGGGATATTCACCCCTCCACTTT. Its translation is CASSLSHRTAGYSPLHF.